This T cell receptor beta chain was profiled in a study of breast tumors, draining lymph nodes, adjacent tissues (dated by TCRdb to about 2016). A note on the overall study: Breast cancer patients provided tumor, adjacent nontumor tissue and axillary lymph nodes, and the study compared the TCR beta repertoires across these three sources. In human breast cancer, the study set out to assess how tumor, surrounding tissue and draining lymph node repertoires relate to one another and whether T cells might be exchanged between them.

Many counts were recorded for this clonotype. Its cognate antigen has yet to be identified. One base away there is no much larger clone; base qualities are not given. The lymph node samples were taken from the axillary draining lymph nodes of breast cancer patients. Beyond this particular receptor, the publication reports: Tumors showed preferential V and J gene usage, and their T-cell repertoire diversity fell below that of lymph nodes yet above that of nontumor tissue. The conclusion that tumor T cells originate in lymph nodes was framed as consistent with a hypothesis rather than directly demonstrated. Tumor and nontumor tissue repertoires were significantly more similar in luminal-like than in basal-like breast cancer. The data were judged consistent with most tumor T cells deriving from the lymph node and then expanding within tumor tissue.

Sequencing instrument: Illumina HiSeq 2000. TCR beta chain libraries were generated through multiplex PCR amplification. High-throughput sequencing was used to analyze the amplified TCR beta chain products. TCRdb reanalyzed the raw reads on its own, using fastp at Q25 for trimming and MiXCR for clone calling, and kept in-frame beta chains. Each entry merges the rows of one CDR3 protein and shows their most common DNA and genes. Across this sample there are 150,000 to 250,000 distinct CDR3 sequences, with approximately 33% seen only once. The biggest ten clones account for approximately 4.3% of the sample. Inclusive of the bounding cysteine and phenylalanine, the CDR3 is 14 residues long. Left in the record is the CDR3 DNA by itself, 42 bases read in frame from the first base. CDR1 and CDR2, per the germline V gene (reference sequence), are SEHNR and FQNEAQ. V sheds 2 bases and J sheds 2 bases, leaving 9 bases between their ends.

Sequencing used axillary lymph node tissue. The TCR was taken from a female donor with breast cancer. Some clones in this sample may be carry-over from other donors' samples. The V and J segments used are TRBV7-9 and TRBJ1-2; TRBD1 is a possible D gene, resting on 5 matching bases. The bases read TGTGCCAGCAGCTTACAGGGAGCAAACTATGGCTACACCTTC. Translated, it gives CASSLQGANYGYTF.